The 3 T cell receptor beta chains in this list originate from one sample, sequenced in a study of cytomegalovirus exposure and HLA in healthy donors. Vbeta (60) and Jbeta (13) primers were used in the PCR. The assay was immunoSEQ multiplex PCR, and TCRdb's table has in-frame clones only and misses some. The table records 190,000 or so clones, approximately 80% of them present only once. Sequencing was done on a sample of PBMCs. These receptors all stem from a boy younger than 18 in good health and CMV-seronegative.

The rearrangement uses TRBV7-9 and TRBJ2-7; tentative D call: TRBD2 (6 bases). Trimming cost V 5 bases and J 6 bases, with 29 bases left between them. In germline, CDR1 is SEHNR, CDR2 FQNEAQ (reference sequence). The CDR3 runs 18 residues. CDR3 sequence (DNA): TGTGCCAGCAGCGTCGCTCCCCCGAAACTAGCAGTCCCTGTCGAGCAGTACTTC. Translation gives CASSVAPPKLAVPVEQYF.

The count of this clone is one. V usage is TRBV5-1 and J usage is TRBJ1-6; a possible D gene is TRBD1 (6 bases). The CDR3 extends over 17 amino acids. The V gene lost 4 bases and the J gene lost 5 bases, with 19 bases spanning the gap. CDR1 and CDR2 from the germline V gene are SGHRS and YFSETQ. In DNA, the CDR3 is TGCGCCAGCAGCCCTCGGACAGTCCTAGGGGATAATTCACCCCTCCACTTT. Protein sequence: CASSPRTVLGDNSPLHF.

The genes are TRBV19 and TRBJ1-2; possibly TRBD1 for D (5 bases). This CDR3 has 15 amino acids. Between the trimmed V and J ends, which lost 6 bases and 3 bases, there was a span of 17 bases. Germline CDR1 is LNHDA and CDR2 is SQIVND (reference sequence). The CDR3 spells CASRRRDGGDYGYTF. For the CDR3, the DNA is TGTGCCAGTAGACGCCGGGACGGGGGGGACTATGGCTACACCTTC.